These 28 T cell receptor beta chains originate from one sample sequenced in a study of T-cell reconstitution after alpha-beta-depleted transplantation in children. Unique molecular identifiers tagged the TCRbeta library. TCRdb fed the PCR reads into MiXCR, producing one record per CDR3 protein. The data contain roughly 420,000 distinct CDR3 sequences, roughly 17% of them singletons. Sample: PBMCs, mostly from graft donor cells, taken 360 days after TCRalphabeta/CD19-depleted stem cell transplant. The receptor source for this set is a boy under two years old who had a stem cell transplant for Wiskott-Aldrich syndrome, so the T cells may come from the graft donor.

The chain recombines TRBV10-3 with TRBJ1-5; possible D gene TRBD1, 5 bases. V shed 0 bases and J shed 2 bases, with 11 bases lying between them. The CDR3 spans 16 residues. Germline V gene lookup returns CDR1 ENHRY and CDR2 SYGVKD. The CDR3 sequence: CAISESMGRGNQPQHF. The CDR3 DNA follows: TGTGCCATCAGTGAGTCAATGGGGCGAGGCAATCAGCCCCAGCATTTT.

CDR3 loop: CASHLRGSNIQYF. The CDR3, as DNA: TGTGCCAGTCATCTAAGGGGATCAAACATTCAGTACTTC. The rearrangement links TRBV2 to TRBJ2-4, with D possibly TRBD1 on 5 matching bases. Trimming pared 9 bases from V and 6 bases from J, leaving 15 bases between. The CDR3 totals 13 residues. Looked up from germline, CDR1 is SNHLY and CDR2 is FYNNEI.

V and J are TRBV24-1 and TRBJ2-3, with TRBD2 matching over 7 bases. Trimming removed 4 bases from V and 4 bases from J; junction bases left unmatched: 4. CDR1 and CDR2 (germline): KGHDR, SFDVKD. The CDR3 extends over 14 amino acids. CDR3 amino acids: CATSDGGLPDTQYF. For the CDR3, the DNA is TGTGCCACCAGTGACGGGGGGTTACCAGATACGCAGTATTTT.

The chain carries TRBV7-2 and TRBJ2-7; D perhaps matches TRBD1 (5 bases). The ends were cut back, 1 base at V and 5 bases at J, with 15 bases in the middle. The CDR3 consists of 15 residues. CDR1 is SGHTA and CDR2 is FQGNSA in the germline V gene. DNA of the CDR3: TGTGCCAGCAGCTTAGGTGACAGAAGGGGCGACGAGCAGTACTTC. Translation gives CASSLGDRRGDEQYF.

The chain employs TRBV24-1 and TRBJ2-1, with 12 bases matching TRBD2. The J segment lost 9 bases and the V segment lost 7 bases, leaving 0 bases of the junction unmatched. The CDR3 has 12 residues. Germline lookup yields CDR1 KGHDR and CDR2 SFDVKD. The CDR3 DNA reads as TGTGCCACCAGACTAGCGGGAGGTGAGCAGTTCTTC. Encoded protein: CATRLAGGEQFF.

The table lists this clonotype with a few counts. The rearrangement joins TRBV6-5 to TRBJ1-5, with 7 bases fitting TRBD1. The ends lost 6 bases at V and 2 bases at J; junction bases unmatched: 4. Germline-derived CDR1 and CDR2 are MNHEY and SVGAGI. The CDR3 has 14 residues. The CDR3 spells CASRATGGNQPQHF. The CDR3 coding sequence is TGTGCCAGCAGGGCTACAGGGGGCAATCAGCCCCAGCATTTT.

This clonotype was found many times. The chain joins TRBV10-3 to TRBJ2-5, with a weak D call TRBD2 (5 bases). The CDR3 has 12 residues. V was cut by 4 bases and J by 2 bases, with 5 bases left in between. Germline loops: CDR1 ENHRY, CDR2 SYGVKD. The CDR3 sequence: CAISGTQETQYF. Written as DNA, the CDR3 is TGTGCCATCAGTGGGACTCAAGAGACCCAGTACTTC.

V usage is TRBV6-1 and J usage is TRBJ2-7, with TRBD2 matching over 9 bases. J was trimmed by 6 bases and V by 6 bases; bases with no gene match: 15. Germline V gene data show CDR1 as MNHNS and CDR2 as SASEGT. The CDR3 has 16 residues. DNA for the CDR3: TGTGCCAGCAGCGCCATGGGTCAGGGACTAGCCTCCGAGCAGTACTTC. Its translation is CASSAMGQGLASEQYF.

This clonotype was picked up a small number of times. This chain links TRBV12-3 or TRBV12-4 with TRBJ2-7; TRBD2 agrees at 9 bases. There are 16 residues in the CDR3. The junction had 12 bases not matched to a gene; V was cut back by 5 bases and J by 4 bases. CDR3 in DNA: TGTGCCAGCAGTACCAGGGTTCTAGCGGGAATATACGAGCAGTACTTC. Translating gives CASSTRVLAGIYEQYF.

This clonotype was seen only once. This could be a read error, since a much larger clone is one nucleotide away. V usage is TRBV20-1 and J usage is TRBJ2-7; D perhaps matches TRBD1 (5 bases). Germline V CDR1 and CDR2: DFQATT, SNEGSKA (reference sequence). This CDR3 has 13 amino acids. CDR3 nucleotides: TGCAGTGCTAACGAAGGGGAAACCTACGAGCAGTGCTTC. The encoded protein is CSANEGETYEQCF.

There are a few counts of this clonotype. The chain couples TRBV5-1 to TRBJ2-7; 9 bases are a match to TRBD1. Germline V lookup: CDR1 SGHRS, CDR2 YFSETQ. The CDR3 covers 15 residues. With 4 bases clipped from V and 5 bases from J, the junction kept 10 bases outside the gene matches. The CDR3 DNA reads TGCGCCAGCAGCCGGACAGGGGTTCTAACGGACGAGCAGTACTTC. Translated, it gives CASSRTGVLTDEQYF.

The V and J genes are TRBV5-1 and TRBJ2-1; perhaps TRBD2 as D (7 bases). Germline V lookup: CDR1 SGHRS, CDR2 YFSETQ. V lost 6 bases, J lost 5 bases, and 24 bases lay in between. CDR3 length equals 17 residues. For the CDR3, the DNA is TGCGCCAGCAACGGGGGGCGGGGCCCTGCTTGGGACAATGAGCAGTTCTTC. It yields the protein CASNGGRGPAWDNEQFF.

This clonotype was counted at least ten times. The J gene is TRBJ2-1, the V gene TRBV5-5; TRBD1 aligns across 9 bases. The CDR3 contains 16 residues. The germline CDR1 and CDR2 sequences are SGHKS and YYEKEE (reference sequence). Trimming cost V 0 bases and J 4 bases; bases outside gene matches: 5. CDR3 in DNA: TGTGCCAGCAGCTTGGGGACAGGGGCTAGGTACAATGAGCAGTTCTTC. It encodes CASSLGTGARYNEQFF.

CDR3 in amino acids: CSARRGVGGWETQYF. In DNA, the CDR3 is TGCAGTGCTAGAAGAGGGGTCGGCGGGTGGGAGACCCAGTACTTC. The chain joins TRBV20-1 to TRBJ2-5, with D possibly called TRBD1 or TRBD2 (5 bases each). Per the germline V gene, CDR1 is DFQATT and CDR2 is SNEGSKA (reference sequence). The CDR3 consists of 15 residues. Trimming stripped 2 bases from V and 5 bases from J, with 18 bases between.

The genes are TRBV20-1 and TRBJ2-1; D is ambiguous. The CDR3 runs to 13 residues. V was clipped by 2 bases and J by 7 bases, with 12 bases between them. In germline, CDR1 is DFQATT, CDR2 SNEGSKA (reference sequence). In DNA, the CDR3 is TGCAGTGCTAGACCCACACTCTCAAATGAGCAGTTCTTC. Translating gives CSARPTLSNEQFF.

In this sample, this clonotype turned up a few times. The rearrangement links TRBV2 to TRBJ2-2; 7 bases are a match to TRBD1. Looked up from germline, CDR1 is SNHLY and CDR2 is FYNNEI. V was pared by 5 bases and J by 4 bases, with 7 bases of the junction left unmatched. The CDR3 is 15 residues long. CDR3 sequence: CASSPGTVLTGELFF. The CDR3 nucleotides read TGTGCCAGCAGTCCCGGGACAGTACTCACCGGGGAGCTGTTTTTT.

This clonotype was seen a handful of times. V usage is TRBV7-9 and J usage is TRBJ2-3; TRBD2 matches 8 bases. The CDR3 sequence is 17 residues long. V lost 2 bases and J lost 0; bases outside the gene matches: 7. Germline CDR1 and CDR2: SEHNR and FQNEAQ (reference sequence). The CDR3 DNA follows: TGTGCCAGCAGCTTAAGACGGGCTAGCGGGAGCACAGATACGCAGTATTTT. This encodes CASSLRRASGSTDTQYF.

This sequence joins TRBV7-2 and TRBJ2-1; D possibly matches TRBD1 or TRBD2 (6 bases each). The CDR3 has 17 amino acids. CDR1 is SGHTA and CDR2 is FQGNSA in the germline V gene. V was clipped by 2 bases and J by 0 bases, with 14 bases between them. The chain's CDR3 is CASSLRGTLSSYNEQFF. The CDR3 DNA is TGTGCCAGCAGCTTAAGGGGGACTCTCAGCTCCTACAATGAGCAGTTCTTC.

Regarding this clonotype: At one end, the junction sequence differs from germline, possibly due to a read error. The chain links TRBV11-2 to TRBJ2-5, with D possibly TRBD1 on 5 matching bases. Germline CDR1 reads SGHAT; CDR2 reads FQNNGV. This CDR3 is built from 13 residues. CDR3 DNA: TGTGCCAGCAGCATAGACAGTCGAGAGACCCAGTACTTC. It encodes CASSIDSRETQYF.

DNA for the CDR3: TGTGCCAGCAGCCCATGGGCCTTTCCGGGACTAGCGGGAGGGAGGAGGAATGAGCAGTTCTTC. It translates to CASSPWAFPGLAGGRRNEQFF. The chain is built from TRBV9 and TRBJ2-1; 16 nucleotides align to TRBD2. The CDR3 sequence is 21 residues long. Germline CDR1 reads SGDLS; CDR2 reads YYNGEE. Germline trimming cut 4 bases from V and 7 bases from J; bases unmatched to any gene: 20.

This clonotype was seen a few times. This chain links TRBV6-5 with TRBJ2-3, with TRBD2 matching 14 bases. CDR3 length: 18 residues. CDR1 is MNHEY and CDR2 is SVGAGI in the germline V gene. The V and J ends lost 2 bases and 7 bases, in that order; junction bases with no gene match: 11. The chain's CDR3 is CASSYQPGTSGSQYTQYF. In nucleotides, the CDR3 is TGTGCCAGCAGTTACCAACCGGGGACTAGCGGGAGCCAATATACGCAGTATTTT.

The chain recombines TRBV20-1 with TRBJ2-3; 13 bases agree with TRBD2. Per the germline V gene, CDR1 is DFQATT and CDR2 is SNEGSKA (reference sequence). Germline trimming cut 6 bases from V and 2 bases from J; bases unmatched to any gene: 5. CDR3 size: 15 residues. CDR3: CSAKGLAGYTDTQYF. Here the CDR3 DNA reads TGCAGTGCCAAGGGACTAGCGGGGTACACAGATACGCAGTATTTT.

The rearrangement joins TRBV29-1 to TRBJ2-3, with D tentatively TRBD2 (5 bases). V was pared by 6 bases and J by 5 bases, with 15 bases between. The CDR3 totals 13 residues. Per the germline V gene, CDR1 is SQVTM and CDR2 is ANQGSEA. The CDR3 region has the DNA TGCAGCGTACGCAAGCAAGGAGGAGATACGCAGTATTTT. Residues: CSVRKQGGDTQYF.

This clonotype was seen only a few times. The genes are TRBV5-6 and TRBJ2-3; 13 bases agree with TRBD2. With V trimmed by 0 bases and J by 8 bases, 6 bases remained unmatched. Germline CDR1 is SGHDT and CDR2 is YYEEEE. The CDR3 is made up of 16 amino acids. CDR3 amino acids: CASSLEGLAGWGTQYF. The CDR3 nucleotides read TGTGCCAGCAGCTTGGAGGGACTAGCGGGGTGGGGTACGCAGTATTTT.

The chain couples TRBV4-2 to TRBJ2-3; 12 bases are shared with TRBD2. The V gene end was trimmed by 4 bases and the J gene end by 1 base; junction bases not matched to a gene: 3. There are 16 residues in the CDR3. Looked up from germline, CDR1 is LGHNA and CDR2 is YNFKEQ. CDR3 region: CASSRLAGGGTDTQYF. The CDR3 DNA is TGTGCCAGCAGCCGCCTAGCGGGGGGGGGCACAGATACGCAGTATTTT.

CDR3 nucleotide sequence: TGTGCCAGCAGCTTACTCAGGGTGGCAGATACGCAGTATTTT. Its translation: CASSLLRVADTQYF. The gene calls are TRBV7-9 and TRBJ2-3, with D tentatively TRBD1 (5 bases). Germline V gene data show CDR1 as SEHNR and CDR2 as FQNEAQ (reference sequence). Trimming took off 2 bases at V and 4 bases at J, with 10 bases between the two ends. The CDR3 spans 14 residues.

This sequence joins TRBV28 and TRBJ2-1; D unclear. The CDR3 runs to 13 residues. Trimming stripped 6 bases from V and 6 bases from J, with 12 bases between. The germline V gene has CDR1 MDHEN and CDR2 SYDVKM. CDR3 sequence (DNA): TGTGCCAGCAGCCATTCTACCGCCAATGAGCAGTTCTTC. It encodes CASSHSTANEQFF. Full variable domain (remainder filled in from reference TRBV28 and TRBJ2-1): DVKVTQSSRYLVKRTGEKVFLECVQDMDHENMFWYRQDPGLGLRLIYFSYDVKMKEKGDIPEGYSVSREKKERFSLILESASTNQTSMYLCASSHSTANEQFFGPGTRLTVL.

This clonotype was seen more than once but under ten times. CDR3 nucleotides: TGCAGTGCTAGGGACAGGGAACACGAGCAGTACTTC. Amino acids: CSARDREHEQYF. The chain uses TRBV20-1 and TRBJ2-7, with TRBD1 matching over 8 bases. The CDR3 loop spans 12 amino acids. V was pared by 3 bases and J by 5 bases, with 3 bases of the junction left unmatched. CDR1 is DFQATT, CDR2 SNEGSKA, per germline (reference sequence).